The 30 T cell receptor beta chains below were found in one sample sequenced in a study of T cells in Graves' hyperthyroidism and ophthalmopathy. RNA transcripts served as the template for amplifying TCR beta CDR3 regions. Primed by the HTBI set, a first-round RT-PCR was run on the TCR CDR3. TCRdb independently ran MiXCR on the multiplex PCR reads; one entry per CDR3 protein. The sample shows 650,000 to 700,000 distinct CDR3 sequences, roughly 17% of them seen only once. Sequencing input: blood. These receptors came from a man in his forties or fifties with Graves' hyperthyroidism.

This clonotype was counted many times. V is TRBV18 and J is TRBJ1-5; possible D gene TRBD1, 6 bases. Trimming shortened V by 6 bases and J by 5 bases, and 11 bases separated the two germline ends. This CDR3 is built from 13 residues. CDR1 KGHSH and CDR2 LQKENI come from the germline V gene. Written as DNA, the CDR3 is TGTGCCAGCTCCAGGGGTGTGGATCAGCCCCAGCATTTT. Translation: CASSRGVDQPQHF.

The sample holds many counts of this clonotype. This chain connects TRBV7-8 to TRBJ2-3, with D hard to call. The germline CDR1 and CDR2 sequences are SGHVS and FQNEAQ. This CDR3 region has 14 residues. V was cut by 5 bases and J by 4 bases, with 13 bases left in between. The DNA of the CDR3 is TGTGCCAGCAGCCCTCTGCCGGGCCCAGATACGCAGTATTTT. Protein product: CASSPLPGPDTQYF.

The rearrangement links TRBV20-1 to TRBJ2-4; D is undetermined. The V gene lost 8 bases and the J gene lost 1 base, with 15 bases spanning the gap. This CDR3 has 14 residues. Germline V gene lookup returns CDR1 DFQATT and CDR2 SNEGSKA (reference sequence). This CDR3 reads CSSSVWSAKNIQYF. CDR3 nucleotide sequence: TGCAGTTCCTCCGTCTGGTCCGCCAAAAACATTCAGTACTTC.

The chain couples TRBV20-1 to TRBJ2-7; the match to TRBD1 covers 9 bases. Germline CDR1 is DFQATT and CDR2 is SNEGSKA (reference sequence). Losses at the gene ends were 6 bases for V and 5 bases for J; bases not matched to a gene: 17. This CDR3 region has 16 residues. The CDR3 DNA reads TGCAGTGCCCAGGGTAAGACCCTTTGGGACAGGGACGAGCAGTACTTC. Its protein product is CSAQGKTLWDRDEQYF.

V gene TRBV5-5 combines with J gene TRBJ2-7, with 7 bases lining up with TRBD1. This CDR3 spans 14 amino acids. V was clipped by 4 bases and J by 6 bases; unmatched bases: 10. Germline V lookup: CDR1 SGHKS, CDR2 YYEKEE (reference sequence). This CDR3 is CASSPSMNRGEQYF. For the CDR3, the DNA is TGTGCCAGCAGCCCGTCGATGAACAGGGGCGAGCAGTACTTC.

The table lists this clonotype with a few counts. The chain combines TRBV20-1 with TRBJ2-3; the match to TRBD2 covers 10 bases. The ends lost 6 bases at V and 3 bases at J; junction bases unmatched: 3. Germline lookup yields CDR1 DFQATT and CDR2 SNEGSKA (reference sequence). The CDR3 covers 13 residues. The DNA for the CDR3 is TGCAGTGCAGAAGCGGGAGGGACAGATACGCAGTATTTT. This gives the protein CSAEAGGTDTQYF.

This clonotype was seen more than once but under ten times. V and J are TRBV7-3 and TRBJ2-7; TRBD1 might be the D (5 bases). V gave up 5 bases and J gave up 5 bases, with 13 bases separating them. The V gene's germline CDR1 is SGHTA and CDR2 FQGTGA. The CDR3 runs 13 residues. This CDR3 reads CASSPGHGHEQYF. For the CDR3, the DNA is TGTGCCAGCAGCCCCGGACATGGCCACGAGCAGTACTTC.

This clonotype was counted many times. The rearrangement links TRBV20-1 to TRBJ2-1; 11 bases are a match to TRBD2. CDR3 length equals 17 residues. Trimming at V came to 0 bases and at J to 8 bases, leaving 12 bases not matched to a gene. Looked up from germline, CDR1 is DFQATT and CDR2 is SNEGSKA (reference sequence). The CDR3: CSARDRGTSGSLDEQFF. The CDR3 nucleotides are TGCAGTGCTAGAGATCGCGGAACTAGCGGGAGTTTGGATGAGCAGTTCTTC.

Points on this clonotype: A much larger clonotype is one base distant, so this may be a read error. The chain has TRBV12-3 or TRBV12-4 and TRBJ2-3, with D possibly TRBD1 on 6 matching bases. This CDR3 is 14 amino acids long. This chain's CDR3 is CVSKFGQSTDTQYF. The CDR3 nucleotides are TGTGTCAGCAAATTCGGACAGAGCACAGATACGCAGTATTTT.

This chain links TRBV20-1 with TRBJ2-5; TRBD2 matches 11 bases. There are 15 residues in the CDR3. Germline trimming cut 6 bases from V and 2 bases from J; bases unmatched to any gene: 8. Germline assignment: CDR1 DFQATT and CDR2 SNEGSKA (reference sequence). The CDR3: CSARPSGRIQETQYF. DNA for the CDR3: TGCAGTGCGCGGCCTAGCGGGAGGATACAAGAGACCCAGTACTTC.

This clonotype was recorded at least ten times. The gene calls are TRBV6-1 and TRBJ1-4, with D perhaps TRBD1 (5 bases). Germline V lookup: CDR1 MNHNS, CDR2 SASEGT. V was pared by 8 bases and J by 0 bases, with 7 bases between. This CDR3 is 13 amino acids long. DNA of the CDR3: TGTGCCAGCTCAGGGTCAACTAATGAAAAACTGTTTTTT. This sequence encodes CASSGSTNEKLFF.

This rearrangement joins TRBV5-1 to TRBJ2-1; D remains unclear. The germline V gene has CDR1 SGHRS and CDR2 YFSETQ. CDR3 length: 14 residues. Trimming took off 5 bases at V and 2 bases at J, with 11 bases between the two ends. The CDR3 sequence is CASRVRLTYNEQFF. The DNA for the CDR3 is TGCGCCAGCAGGGTTAGGTTAACCTACAATGAGCAGTTCTTC.

This clonotype has at least ten counts. Here the CDR3 reads CASSGDPEGHEQYF. The CDR3 DNA follows: TGTGCCAGCAGTGGGGACCCGGAGGGCCACGAGCAGTACTTC. The chain carries TRBV2 and TRBJ2-7; TRBD2 is a possible D gene (6 bases). From germline, CDR1 is SNHLY and CDR2 FYNNEI. Trimming removed 4 bases at V and 5 bases at J, with 15 bases between. The CDR3 loop spans 14 amino acids.

At least ten counts were recorded for this clonotype. V is TRBV5-1 and J is TRBJ2-7; 7 nucleotides align to TRBD1. Trimming cost V 2 bases and J 6 bases; bases outside gene matches: 8. This CDR3 has 14 residues. The V gene's germline CDR1 is SGHRS and CDR2 YFSETQ. The CDR3 coding sequence is TGCGCCAGCAGCTTCCGGGACAGTGTTCGCGAGCAGTACTTC. Residues: CASSFRDSVREQYF.

The chain uses TRBV20-1 and TRBJ1-2, with a possible D match to TRBD1 (6 bases). The CDR3 spans 14 residues. Germline assignment: CDR1 DFQATT and CDR2 SNEGSKA (reference sequence). Trimming pared 3 bases from V and 0 bases from J, leaving 11 bases between. CDR3 DNA: TGCAGTGCTAGTAGGGGGGATTCTAACTATGGCTACACCTTC. It yields the protein CSASRGDSNYGYTF.

The chain employs TRBV19 and TRBJ1-5; no reliable D call. Germline V gene lookup returns CDR1 LNHDA and CDR2 SQIVND (reference sequence). V lost 5 bases and J lost 7, with 9 bases in between. The CDR3 loop spans 12 amino acids. CDR3 DNA: TGTGCCAGTAGTCATCTTGCGCAGCCCCAGCATTTT. It translates to CASSHLAQPQHF. Variable domain in full (rest from reference TRBV19 and TRBJ1-5): DGGITQSPKYLFRKEGQNVTLSCEQNLNHDAMYWYRQDPGQGLRLIYYSQIVNDFQKGDIAEGYSVSREKKESFPLTVTSAQKNPTAFYLCASSHLAQPQHFGDGTRLSIL.

This clonotype was picked up one time. V is TRBV5-1 and J is TRBJ2-3; 8 nucleotides align to TRBD2. This CDR3 has 15 residues. Germline assignment: CDR1 SGHRS and CDR2 YFSETQ. Germline trimming cut 8 bases from V and 0 bases from J; bases unmatched to any gene: 8. In DNA, the CDR3 is TGCGCCAGGGGAGCGGGGGTATCTAGCACAGATACGCAGTATTTT. This codes for CARGAGVSSTDTQYF.

This clonotype has at least ten counts. The V call is TRBV5-1, the J call TRBJ2-2; 10 bases match TRBD1. Germline V CDR1 and CDR2: SGHRS, YFSETQ. V was pared by 4 bases and J by 4 bases, with 7 bases of the junction left unmatched. This CDR3 is 16 amino acids long. This chain's CDR3 is CASSLEDRGRTGELFF. CDR3 in DNA: TGCGCCAGCAGCCTGGAAGACAGGGGGCGCACCGGGGAGCTGTTTTTT.

This clonotype was seen only a few times. The CDR3 DNA reads as TGTGCCAGCAGCTTAGGGGCGGAGAACACCGGGGAGCTGTTTTTT. This sequence encodes CASSLGAENTGELFF. This chain links TRBV11-2 with TRBJ2-2; no firm D call. With 1 base removed from V and 1 base from J, the gap between germline ends came to 7 bases. Germline loops: CDR1 SGHAT, CDR2 FQNNGV. CDR3 length: 15 amino acids.

Many counts were recorded for this clonotype. J is TRBJ2-7 and V is TRBV2, with TRBD2 matching 16 bases. Germline CDR1 SNHLY, CDR2 FYNNEI. V was pared by 0 bases and J by 2 bases, with 4 bases of the junction left unmatched. This CDR3 spans 18 amino acids. The CDR3 region has the DNA TGTGCCAGCAGTGAAGCGCCCGGGACTAGCGGGAGGGCCTACGAGCAGTACTTC. This encodes CASSEAPGTSGRAYEQYF.

This clonotype occurred a few times. The genes are TRBV4-3 and TRBJ1-4, with D uncertain. Trimming stripped 0 bases from V and 8 bases from J, with 22 bases between. CDR3 length: 18 amino acids. Germline CDR1 LGHNA, CDR2 YSLEER. As DNA, the CDR3 is TGCGCCAGCAGCCAAGATTCGTCAACGGCCGTAATCCGAGAAAAACTGTTTTTT. It yields the protein CASSQDSSTAVIREKLFF.

This clonotype appeared a few times. An end of the junction does not agree with germline; a read error may underlie this. The chain carries TRBV28 and TRBJ1-1, with TRBD1 matching 9 bases. This CDR3 comprises 16 residues. Germline CDR1 is MDHEN and CDR2 is SYDVKM. The CDR3 reads CASRAGTGIINTEASF. The DNA for the CDR3 is TGTGCCAGCAGGGCCGGGACAGGGATTATTAACACTGAAGCTTCCTTT. Variable domain in full (rest from reference TRBV28 and TRBJ1-1): DVKVTQSSRYLVKRTGEKVFLECVQDMDHENMFWYRQDPGLGLRLIYFSYDVKMKEKGDIPEGYSVSREKKERFSLILESASTNQTSMYLCASRAGTGIINTEASFGQGTRLTVV.

The chain recombines TRBV3-1 with TRBJ2-7; unclear D gene. The CDR3 consists of 11 residues. From germline, CDR1 is LGHDT and CDR2 YNNKEL (reference sequence). V shed 2 bases and J shed 5 bases, with 4 bases lying between them. CDR3 region: CASSQSNEQYF. DNA for the CDR3: TGTGCCAGCAGCCAATCAAACGAGCAGTACTTC.

This clonotype was detected only a few times. The chain couples TRBV9 to TRBJ2-3, with 8 nucleotides matching TRBD2. This CDR3 has 16 residues. The V segment lost 0 bases and the J segment 4 bases; nucleotides outside the gene matches: 7. The germline gives CDR1 SGDLS, CDR2 YYNGEE. The CDR3 loop is CASSVVASGWADTQYF. In DNA form, the CDR3 reads TGTGCCAGCAGCGTAGTCGCTAGCGGGTGGGCAGATACGCAGTATTTT.

This CDR3 reads CASSQQGFSYEQYF. For the CDR3, the DNA is TGCGCCAGCAGCCAACAGGGTTTCTCCTACGAGCAGTACTTC. This sequence joins TRBV5-1 and TRBJ2-7; tentatively, D is TRBD1 (6 bases). Germline lookup yields CDR1 SGHRS and CDR2 YFSETQ. The V gene lost 4 bases and the J gene lost 0 bases, with 11 bases spanning the gap. The CDR3 is made up of 14 amino acids.

At least ten counts were recorded for this clonotype. The V gene is TRBV19, the J gene TRBJ1-1; D is perhaps TRBD1 (5 bases). The CDR3 has 14 amino acids. Between the trimmed V and J ends, which lost 3 bases and 6 bases, there was a span of 14 bases. CDR1 and CDR2 from the germline V gene are LNHDA and SQIVND (reference sequence). The CDR3: CASSIGPTGAEAFF. CDR3 coding DNA: TGTGCCAGTAGTATCGGCCCGACGGGGGCTGAAGCTTTCTTT. The full variable domain, its missing parts supplied by reference TRBV19 and TRBJ1-1, is DGGITQSPKYLFRKEGQNVTLSCEQNLNHDAMYWYRQDPGQGLRLIYYSQIVNDFQKGDIAEGYSVSREKKESFPLTVTSAQKNPTAFYLCASSIGPTGAEAFFGQGTRLTVV.

This chain connects TRBV9 to TRBJ1-1; D is perhaps TRBD1 (5 bases). Trimming took 4 bases from V and 0 from J, leaving 19 bases between them. The CDR3 sequence is 17 residues long. Germline V lookup: CDR1 SGDLS, CDR2 YYNGEE. CDR3 nucleotide sequence: TGTGCCAGCAGCCCTTTTTCGGACGGGGCGATGAACACTGAAGCTTTCTTT. Amino acids: CASSPFSDGAMNTEAFF.

This clonotype was detected many times. The chain recombines TRBV27 with TRBJ2-7; 11 bases line up with TRBD1. The ends lost 8 bases at V and 3 bases at J; junction bases unmatched: 6. The CDR3 spans 14 residues. CDR1 and CDR2 (germline): MNHEY, SMNVEV (reference sequence). For the CDR3, the DNA is TGTGCCAGCGGCTCCGGGACAGGGGGCTACGAGCAGTACTTC. This encodes CASGSGTGGYEQYF.

At least ten counts were recorded for this clonotype. This sequence joins TRBV27 and TRBJ2-7; D is uncertain. Germline loops: CDR1 MNHEY, CDR2 SMNVEV (reference sequence). The germline V and J ends were trimmed by 2 bases and 0 bases, with 5 bases remaining between them. CDR3 length: 13 residues. This CDR3 reads CASSLEISYEQYF. In DNA, the CDR3 is TGTGCCAGCAGTTTAGAAATCTCCTACGAGCAGTACTTC.

This clonotype came up many times. The chain is built from TRBV12-3 or TRBV12-4 and TRBJ2-7; no clear D. The CDR3 covers 15 residues. The V end lost 6 bases, the J end lost 1 base, and 16 bases lay between the germline ends. The CDR3 DNA reads TGTGCCAGCAGACCCCAAGATCATGCTTCCTACGAGCAGTACTTC. It specifies CASRPQDHASYEQYF.